This record covers a single TCR beta chain. This clone was detected only once. Its antigen is not yet known. Per-base quality was not reported, and no clone a single base away is much larger than it. This sample was included in a study of CD8+ T cells in alopecia areata (dated by TCRdb to 2016 to 2018). About the full investigation: The study used high-throughput TCRbeta sequencing to examine T cell clonal expansion in alopecia areata, in both the C3H/HeJ mouse model and human patients. Scalp tissue and sorted CD4+ and CD8+ peripheral blood T cells from patchy and totalis/universalis alopecia areata patients and from healthy controls were covered by human TCRbeta sequencing. Scalp clonality was compared among normal scalp (n=4), patchy alopecia areata scalp (n=8), and alopecia totalis/universalis scalp (n=8). RNA was obtained with the PAXgene miRNA kit for fixed scalp, the miRNeasy kit for PBMCs, and the RNeasy kit for mouse skin. TCRbeta CDR3 regions were amplified by immunoSEQ multiplex PCR with 35 Vbeta forward and 13 Jbeta reverse primers. The paper's findings and limits, for the study overall: Unlike mouse skin, where gammadelta T cells dominate, normal human skin contains resident alphabeta T cells that get sequenced too, which complicates analysis of the scalp TCR repertoire. Shared TCR sequences between patients were less evident than in mice, which may be partly attributable to HLA diversity in the patient population. Lesional scalp, especially in alopecia totalis/universalis, showed higher clonality and more expanded CD8+ clones than normal scalp, suggesting antigenic drive.

Library preparation employed the immunoSEQ multiplex PCR assay. RNA was extracted from all samples and reverse transcribed into cDNA as template for TCR sequencing. First-strand cDNA was synthesized with SuperScript III using a 2:1 mix of oligo-dT and random hexamers. A synthetic immune receptor repertoire was used to measure amplification bias, and any remaining bias was corrected computationally. In the source study's methods: Raw reads were preprocessed to remove errors, and CDR3 was defined according to IMGT conventions as the region from the conserved cysteine to phenylalanine. Clonality was computed as 1 minus the Shannon entropy, with the entropy normalized by log2 of the number of productive unique TCRs. Whether scalp clones were CD4 or CD8 was inferred by matching scalp TCRbeta sequences against CD4 and CD8 repertoires sorted from blood. TCRdb took this table from immuneACCESS and kept in-frame rearrangements with V and J called. Such tables lack part of the clones; where checked against another copy, unresolved V genes explain under half of the gap, and the rest is unexplained. V, J and clone size are taken as reported in that table, and D and trimming were inferred from the DNA itself. The sample table lists about 23,000 clones, 40% to 65% of them with a count of one. Of the sample, around a third is held by the ten largest clones.

Lesional scalp punch biopsies and peripheral blood were obtained from alopecia areata patients. PBMCs were isolated by density centrifugation and stained for CD3, CD4 and CD8, after which CD4+ and CD8+ T cells were sorted on a FACSAria. The untreated alopecia areata patients were recruited through a multicenter biomarker study. Blood CD8+ T cells from a handful of biomarker-study patients were further sorted into NKG2D-low and NKG2D-high fractions. Sequencing input: NKG2D-high CD8+ T cells sorted from blood. The intended sense of this specimen's cell subset or site label: sorted CD8+ NKG2D-high blood T cells. The clonotype comes from a human donor with alopecia areata.

The CDR3 protein: CASRIIQVSTEAFF. The DNA is TGTGCCAGCAGGATTATTCAGGTGTCCACTGAAGCTTTCTTT. The chain is made from TRBV27 and TRBJ1-1; no D segment can be confidently identified. Via the germline V gene (reference sequence), CDR1 is MNHEY and CDR2 SMNVEV. V loses 6 bases, J loses 4 bases, and the germline ends lie 15 bases apart. The CDR3, cysteine through phenylalanine, is 14 amino acids long. Left in the record is the CDR3 DNA by itself, 42 bases read in frame from the first base.